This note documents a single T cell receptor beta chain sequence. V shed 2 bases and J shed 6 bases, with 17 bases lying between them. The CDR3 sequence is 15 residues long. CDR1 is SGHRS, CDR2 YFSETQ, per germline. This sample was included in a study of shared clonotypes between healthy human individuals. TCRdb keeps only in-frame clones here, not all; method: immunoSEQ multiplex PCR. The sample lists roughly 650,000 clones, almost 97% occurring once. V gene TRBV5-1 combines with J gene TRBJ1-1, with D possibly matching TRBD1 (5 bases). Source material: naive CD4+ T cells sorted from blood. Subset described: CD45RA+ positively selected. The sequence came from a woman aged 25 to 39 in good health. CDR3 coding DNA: TGCGCCAGCAGCTTCCAAGGAGGGGCGGGGGCTGAAGCTTTCTTT. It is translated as CASSFQGGAGAEAFF.